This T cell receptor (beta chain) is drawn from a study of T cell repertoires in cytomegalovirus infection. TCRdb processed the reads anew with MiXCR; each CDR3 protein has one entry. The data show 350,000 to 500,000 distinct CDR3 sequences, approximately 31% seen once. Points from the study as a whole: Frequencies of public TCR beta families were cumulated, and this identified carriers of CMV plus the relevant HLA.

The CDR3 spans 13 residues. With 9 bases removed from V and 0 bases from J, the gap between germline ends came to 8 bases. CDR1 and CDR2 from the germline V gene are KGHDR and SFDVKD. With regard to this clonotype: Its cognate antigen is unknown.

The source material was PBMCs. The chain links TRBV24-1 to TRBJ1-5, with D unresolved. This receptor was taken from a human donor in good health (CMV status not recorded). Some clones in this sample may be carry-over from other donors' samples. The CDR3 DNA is TGTGCCACCTCACAGTTTAGCAATCAGCCCCAGCATTTT. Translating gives CATSQFSNQPQHF.